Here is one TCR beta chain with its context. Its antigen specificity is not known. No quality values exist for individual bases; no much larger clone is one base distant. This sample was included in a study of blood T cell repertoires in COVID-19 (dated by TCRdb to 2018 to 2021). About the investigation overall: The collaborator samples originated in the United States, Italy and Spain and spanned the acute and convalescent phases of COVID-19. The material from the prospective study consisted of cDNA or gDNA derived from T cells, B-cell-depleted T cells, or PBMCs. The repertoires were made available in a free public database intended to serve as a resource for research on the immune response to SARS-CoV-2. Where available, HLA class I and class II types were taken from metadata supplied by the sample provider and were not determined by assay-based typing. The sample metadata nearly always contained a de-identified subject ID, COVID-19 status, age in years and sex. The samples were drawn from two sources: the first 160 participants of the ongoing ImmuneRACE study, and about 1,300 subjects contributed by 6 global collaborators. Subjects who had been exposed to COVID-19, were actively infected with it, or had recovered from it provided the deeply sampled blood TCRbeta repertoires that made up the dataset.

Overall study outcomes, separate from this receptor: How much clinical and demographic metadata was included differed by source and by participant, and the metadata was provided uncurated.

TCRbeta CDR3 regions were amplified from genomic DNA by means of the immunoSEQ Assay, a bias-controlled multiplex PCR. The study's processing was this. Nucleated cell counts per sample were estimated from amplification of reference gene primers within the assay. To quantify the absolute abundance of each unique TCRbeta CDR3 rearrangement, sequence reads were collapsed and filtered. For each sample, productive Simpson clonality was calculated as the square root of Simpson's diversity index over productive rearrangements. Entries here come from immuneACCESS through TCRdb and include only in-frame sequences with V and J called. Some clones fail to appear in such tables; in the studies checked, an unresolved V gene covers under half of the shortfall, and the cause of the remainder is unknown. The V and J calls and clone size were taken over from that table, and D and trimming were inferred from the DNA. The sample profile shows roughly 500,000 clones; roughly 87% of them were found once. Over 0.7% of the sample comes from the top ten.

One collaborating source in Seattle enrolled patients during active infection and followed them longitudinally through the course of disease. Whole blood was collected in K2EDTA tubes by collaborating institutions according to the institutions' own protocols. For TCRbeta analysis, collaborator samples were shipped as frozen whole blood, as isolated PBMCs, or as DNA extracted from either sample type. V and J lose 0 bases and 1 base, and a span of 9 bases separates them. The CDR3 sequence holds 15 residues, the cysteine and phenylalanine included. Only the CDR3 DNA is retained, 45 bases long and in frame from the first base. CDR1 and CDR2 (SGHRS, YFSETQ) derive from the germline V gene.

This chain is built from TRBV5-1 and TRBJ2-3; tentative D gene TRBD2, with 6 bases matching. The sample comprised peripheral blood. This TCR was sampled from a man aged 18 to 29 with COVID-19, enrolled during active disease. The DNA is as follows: TGCGCCAGCAGCTTGGAGGTAGCGGGCACAGATACGCAGTATTTT. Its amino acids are CASSLEVAGTDTQYF. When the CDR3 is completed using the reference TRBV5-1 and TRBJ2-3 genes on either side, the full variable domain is KAGVTQTPRYLIKTRGQQVTLSCSPISGHRSVSWYQQTPGQGLQFLFEYFSETQRNKGNFPGRFSGRQFSNSRSEMNVSTLELGDSALYLCASSLEVAGTDTQYFGPGTRLTVL.